Given below is one T cell receptor (beta chain) in context. Its antigen is as yet unknown. Each sample had 80,000 to 100,000 TCR templates assayed. Assay used: immunoSEQ multiplex PCR; TCRdb lists only in-frame clones, some missing. The sample includes 100,000 or so clones, 85% to 95% of them seen just once. The data were obtained in a study of siplizumab effects on memory and regulatory T cells. Findings and limits, study-wide: Treg-derived clones made up an average of about 73% of mappable alloreactive CD4+ clones with siplizumab and 25% to 30% in controls. Major contributors to the alloresponse seemed to be naive T cells, which also appeared more diverse than memory cells.

The sequencing sample was made of non-Treg CD4+ T cells sorted from blood. This receptor was taken from a human donor in good health.

CDR3 amino acids: CASSLEGARSNEQFF. The CDR3 DNA sequence: TGCGCCAGCAGCTTAGAAGGGGCGCGATCCAATGAGCAGTTCTTC. The chain employs TRBV5-1 and TRBJ2-1, with a possible D match to TRBD1 (5 bases). The CDR3 length is 15 residues. V dropped 2 bases and J dropped 6 bases, with 15 bases sitting between them. Per the germline V gene, CDR1 is SGHRS and CDR2 is YFSETQ. Complete variable domain (other parts from reference TRBV5-1 and TRBJ2-1): KAGVTQTPRYLIKTRGQQVTLSCSPISGHRSVSWYQQTPGQGLQFLFEYFSETQRNKGNFPGRFSGRQFSNSRSEMNVSTLELGDSALYLCASSLEGARSNEQFFGPGTRLTVL.